This TCR beta chain was documented in a study of control samples from healthy donors and cancer patients. Sequenced by immunoSEQ multiplex PCR; TCRdb stores in-frame clones only, minus some. The table records around 84,000 clones, 84% of them present only once. V was shortened by 7 bases and J by 2 bases, with 6 bases between the two germline ends. There are 11 residues in the CDR3. The germline V gene has CDR1 MDHEN and CDR2 SYDVKM. This clone has just one count. Other DNA sequences in the sample encode the same CDR3. Sequencing was carried out using PBMCs. This sequence joins TRBV28 and TRBJ2-7; D gene unclear. The clonotype was recovered from a man aged 60 to 69 with head and neck cancer. CDR3 amino acids: CASKAAYEQYF. The CDR3 DNA reads as TGTGCCAGCAAGGCCGCCTACGAGCAGTACTTC. Full variable domain (missing parts from reference TRBV28 and TRBJ2-7): DVKVTQSSRYLVKRTGEKVFLECVQDMDHENMFWYRQDPGLGLRLIYFSYDVKMKEKGDIPEGYSVSREKKERFSLILESASTNQTSMYLCASKAAYEQYFGPGTRLTVT.